This is a list of T cell receptor beta chains from one sample in a study of graft-versus-host responses after intestinal transplantation. Antigens of these TCRs are unknown. The protocol was immunoSEQ multiplex PCR, while the TCRdb copy is restricted to in-frame clones and leaves out a portion. There are about 120,000 clones in the sample; approximately 92% occur only once, and more than 0.1% lies in the top ten. The sequences come from unstimulated CD4+ T cells sorted from spleen or lymph node cells, collected before intestinal transplant. These receptors were collected from a human donor who received an intestinal transplant. Both conserved end residues are part of each CDR3. Fields, in order: clone size, V gene, J gene, D gene, CDR3 DNA, CDR3 protein. The D gene is left open where the match is weak. Clone size is stated in some rows and not others, as once, few, many or a class when expanded.

NA	TRBV6-1	TRBJ1-5	NA	TGTGCCAGCAGTGAACGCAGCAATCAGCCCCAGCATTTT	CASSERSNQPQHF
NA	TRBV28	TRBJ2-7	TRBD2	TGTGCCAGCAGGGGGGACTACTACGAGCAGTACTTC	CASRGDYYEQYF
once	TRBV4-2	TRBJ2-1	TRBD2	TGTGCCAGCAGCCACGTTCCGGGACTAGCGGGAGCAGGTGAAAGAGGCTCCTACAATGAGCAGTTCTTC	CASSHVPGLAGAGERGSYNEQFF
once	TRBV2	TRBJ1-5	NA	TGTGCCAGCAGTTATAGTAGGGACAATCAGCCCCAGCATTTT	CASSYSRDNQPQHF
NA	TRBV23-1	TRBJ1-5	NA	TGCGCCAGCAGTCAAGGACGGGGGCATTGGACCCATAGCAATCAGCCCCAGCATTTT	CASSQGRGHWTHSNQPQHF
NA	TRBV7-2	TRBJ2-1	TRBD2	TGTGCCAGCAGCCATCCGACTAGCGGGAGGGATGGGCAGTTCTTC	CASSHPTSGRDGQFF
few	TRBV14	TRBJ2-7	NA	TGTGCCAGCAGCCTTAACTACGAGCAGTACTTC	CASSLNYEQYF
NA	TRBV6-1	TRBJ1-3	NA	TGTGCCAGCAATCAACAGGCGAACGGTGGAAACACCATATATTTT	CASNQQANGGNTIYF
NA	TRBV18	TRBJ1-1	NA	TGTGCCAGCTCACCTGACTTACCGGGGGGAGGGACTGAAGCTTTCTTT	CASSPDLPGGGTEAFF
NA	TRBV4-2	TRBJ1-1	NA	TGTGCCAGCAGCCTCGAGGGTTGGGGCACTGAAGCTTTCTTT	CASSLEGWGTEAFF
NA	TRBV11-1	TRBJ2-3	NA	TGTGCCAGCAGCTTAGTCCGAAGCGGAGCGGGCTACACAGATACGCAGTATTTT	CASSLVRSGAGYTDTQYF
NA	TRBV27	TRBJ1-2	TRBD1	TGTGCCAGCAGACCCGAAGGGGGCTGGAATGGCTACACCTTC	CASRPEGGWNGYTF
once	TRBV15	TRBJ1-2	TRBD1	TGTGCCACCAGCAGAGACTACGGGACAGGGACTAACTATGGCTACACCTTC	CATSRDYGTGTNYGYTF
NA	TRBV6-6	TRBJ2-7	NA	TGTGCCAGCAGTTACACCGCTATACCCTACGAGCAGTACTTC	CASSYTAIPYEQYF
NA	TRBV2	TRBJ2-1	TRBD2	TGTGCCAGCATCAAGCGGGAGGGCCCAACCAATGAGCAGTTCTTC	CASIKREGPTNEQFF
NA	TRBV18	TRBJ2-1	NA	TGTGCCAGCCCTGCTGCGGGGACAGCTCCGTACAATGAGCAGTTCTTC	CASPAAGTAPYNEQFF
NA	TRBV5-3	TRBJ2-7	NA	TGTGCCAGATACAGGGTTTACGAGCAGTACTTC	CARYRVYEQYF
NA	TRBV6-5	TRBJ2-1	TRBD2	TGTGCCAGCCGGGCGGGCGGGAGGGTAAATGAGCAGTTCTTC	CASRAGGRVNEQFF
NA	TRBV7-3	TRBJ2-2	TRBD2	TGTGCCAGCGGGGCGGGGGTTAACACCGGGGAGCTGTTTTTT	CASGAGVNTGELFF
NA	TRBV6-1	TRBJ1-5	NA	TGTGCCAGCACCCTCGGGGAAAATCAGCCCCAGCATTTT	CASTLGENQPQHF
NA	TRBV11-1	TRBJ2-1	NA	TGTGCCAGCAGCTTAGGAACCTACAATGAGCAGTTCTTC	CASSLGTYNEQFF
once	TRBV18	TRBJ2-1	NA	TGTGCCAGCTCACGCAGGGGCCTCGAGAGGAATGAGCAGTTCTTC	CASSRRGLERNEQFF
NA	TRBV10-3	TRBJ2-7	NA	TGTGCCATCAGTGAGTCCCTCTCCTACGAGCAGTACTTC	CAISESLSYEQYF
NA	TRBV5-1	TRBJ2-1	TRBD2	TGCGCCAGCAGCGCGGGGACTAGCGGTTCCTACAATGAGCAGTTCTTC	CASSAGTSGSYNEQFF
NA	TRBV27	TRBJ2-3	NA	TGTGCCAGCAGGAGGACAGTTAGCACAGATACGCAGTATTTT	CASRRTVSTDTQYF
NA	TRBV2	TRBJ2-7	NA	TGTGCCAGCAGCAACACGGCCACTGCCTACGAGCAGTACTTC	CASSNTATAYEQYF
NA	TRBV6-5	TRBJ1-5	NA	TGTGCCAGCAGTTACTCCTGGTTGAGCAATCAGCCCCAGCATTTT	CASSYSWLSNQPQHF
NA	TRBV5-1	TRBJ2-5	NA	TGCGCCAGCAGCGCGGGTGGGGCTGGGAAAGAGACCCAGTACTTC	CASSAGGAGKETQYF
NA	TRBV5-1	TRBJ1-1	NA	TGCGCCAGCAGCTTTGGGGCAAACACTGAAGCTTTCTTT	CASSFGANTEAFF
NA	TRBV11-3	TRBJ2-1	TRBD2	TGTGCCAGCAGCTTAGCCGGGGGGAGGAGGTTCTTC	CASSLAGGRRFF
NA	TRBV29-1	TRBJ2-1	NA	TGCAGCGTTGACCCACAGGGAAGCTACAATGAGCAGTTCTTC	CSVDPQGSYNEQFF
NA	TRBV12-5	TRBJ2-1	NA	TGTGCTAGTGGTTTGCAGAAAACGGGGCAAAGCTCCTACAATGAGCAGTTCTTC	CASGLQKTGQSSYNEQFF
NA	TRBV19	TRBJ2-6	NA	TGTGCCAGTATGGGCAGCGTCCTGACTTTC	CASMGSVLTF
NA	TRBV7-2	TRBJ1-1	NA	TGTGCCAGCAGCTCTCCTACAGGGCGAGGGACTGAAGCTTTCTTT	CASSSPTGRGTEAFF
NA	TRBV5-8	TRBJ2-7	TRBD1	TGTGCCAGCAGCTTGAGGTTGGCAGGGGGCGGGAAGCAGTACTTC	CASSLRLAGGGKQYF
NA	TRBV6-5	TRBJ2-1	NA	TGTGCCAGCAGTTGGAGGGGGCTTGGAGGAGGGGAGCAGTTCTTC	CASSWRGLGGGEQFF
NA	TRBV30	TRBJ2-3	TRBD2	TGTGCCTGGGGAGGAACTAGCGGGAACACAGATACGCAGTATTTT	CAWGGTSGNTDTQYF
NA	TRBV6-1	TRBJ2-3	NA	TGTGCCAGCAGTGCTAGGACACTTAGCACAGATACGCAGTATTTT	CASSARTLSTDTQYF
NA	TRBV1	TRBJ2-4	NA	TGCACCAGCTGCGGGACTAGCGGGAGTCCAGCCAAAAACATTCAGTACTTC	CTSCGTSGSPAKNIQYF
NA	TRBV29-1	TRBJ2-1	NA	TGCAGCGCCAAGACAGGAATCGCTCCATACAATGAGCAGTTCTTC	CSAKTGIAPYNEQFF
NA	TRBV5-4	TRBJ2-5	TRBD2	TGTGCCAGCAGCTCGAGCGGACTAGCGGGAGCGGAGACCCAGTACTTC	CASSSSGLAGAETQYF
once	TRBV10-3	TRBJ1-5	NA	TGTGCCATCAATGGGAGGGACGGGAGCAATCAGCCCCAGCATTTT	CAINGRDGSNQPQHF
once	TRBV11-3	TRBJ2-1	TRBD2	TGTGCCAGCAGCGCCTATAGCGGGAGGATTAATGAGCAGTTCTTC	CASSAYSGRINEQFF
NA	TRBV5-1	TRBJ2-1	TRBD2	TGCGCCAGCAGCTTGTTTTATGGGACTAGCGGGGTCGGGTCCCACAATGAGCAGTTCTTC	CASSLFYGTSGVGSHNEQFF